This T cell receptor beta chain stems from a study of CD8 T cells in Susac syndrome. Whole-study findings and limits: As the study acknowledged, the number of individuals in its TCR sequencing and HLA analysis was relatively small.

Of note for this clonotype: No antigen is known for it.

V was clipped by 4 bases and J by 6 bases, with 13 bases between them. The CDR3 consists of 13 residues. Random hexamers served to reverse transcribe roughly 0.5 to 1 ug RNA. Amplification of the TCR beta CDR3 was carried out by immunoSEQ multiplex PCR, which spanned a total of 54 Vbeta and 13 Jbeta segments. Using its own MiXCR run on the immunoSEQ multiplex PCR reads, TCRdb lists one record per CDR3 protein. The sample has about 250,000 distinct CDR3 sequences; roughly 93% are singletons. Sequencing of TCR beta was undertaken in CD8+ and CD4+ T cells derived from blood. CD8+ and CD4+ T cells were negatively isolated; TEMRA cells were FACS-enriched.

The sample consisted of CD4+ T cells from PBMCs. The chain is built from TRBV12-3 or TRBV12-4 and TRBJ2-7; either TRBD1 or TRBD2 may supply D (5 bases each). The receptor's source is a human donor with multiple sclerosis. The CDR3 here is CASSSTRGTEQYF. In DNA form, the CDR3 reads TGTGCCAGCAGTTCCACACGGGGCACCGAGCAGTACTTC.